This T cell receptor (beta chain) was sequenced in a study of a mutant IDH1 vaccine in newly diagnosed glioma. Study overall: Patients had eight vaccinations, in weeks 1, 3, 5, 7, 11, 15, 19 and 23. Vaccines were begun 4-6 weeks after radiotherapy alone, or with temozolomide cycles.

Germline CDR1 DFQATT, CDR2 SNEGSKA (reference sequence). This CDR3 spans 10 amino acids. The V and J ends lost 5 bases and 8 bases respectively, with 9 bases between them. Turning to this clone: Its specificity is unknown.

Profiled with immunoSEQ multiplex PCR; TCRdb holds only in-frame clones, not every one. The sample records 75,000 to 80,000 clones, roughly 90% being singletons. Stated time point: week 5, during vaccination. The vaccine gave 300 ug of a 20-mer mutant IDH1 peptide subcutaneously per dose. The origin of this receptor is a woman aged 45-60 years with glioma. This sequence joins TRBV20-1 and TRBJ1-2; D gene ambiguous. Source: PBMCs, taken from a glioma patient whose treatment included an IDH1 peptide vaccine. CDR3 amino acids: CSAPSGGYTF. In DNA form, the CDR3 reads TGCAGTGCTCCCTCGGGGGGCTACACCTTC.